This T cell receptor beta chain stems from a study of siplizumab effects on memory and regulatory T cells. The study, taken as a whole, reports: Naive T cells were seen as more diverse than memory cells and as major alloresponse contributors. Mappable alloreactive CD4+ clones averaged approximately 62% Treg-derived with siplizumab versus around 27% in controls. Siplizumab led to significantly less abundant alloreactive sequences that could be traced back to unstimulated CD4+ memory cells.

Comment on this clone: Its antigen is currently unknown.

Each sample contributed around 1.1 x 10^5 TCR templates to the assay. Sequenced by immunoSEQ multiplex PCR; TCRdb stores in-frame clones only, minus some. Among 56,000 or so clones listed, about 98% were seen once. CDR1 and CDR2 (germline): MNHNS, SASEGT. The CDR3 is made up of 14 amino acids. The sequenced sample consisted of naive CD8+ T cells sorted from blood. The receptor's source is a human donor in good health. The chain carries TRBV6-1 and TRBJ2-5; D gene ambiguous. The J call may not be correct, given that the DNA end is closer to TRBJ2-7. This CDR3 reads CASSEVWGSYEQYF. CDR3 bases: TGTGCCAGCAGTGAAGTGTGGGGATCCTACGAGCAGTACTTC.